This T cell receptor (beta chain) was profiled in a study of T cells in Graves' hyperthyroidism and ophthalmopathy. Study information: Peripheral blood specimens were obtained at initial diagnosis, prior to any treatment.

Based on clinical symptoms, serum thyroxine and TRAb, thyroid ultrasound and orbital computed tomography, diagnoses were reached. Approximately 10 ml of fresh peripheral blood supplied the PBMCs. V lost 8 bases to trimming and J lost 4 bases; unmatched junction nucleotides: 7. The CDR3 covers 13 residues. Germline CDR1 and CDR2: MNHNS and SASEGT. TCR beta CDR3 region amplification was performed from RNA transcripts. Carried out on the TCR CDR3, a first-round RT-PCR used the HTBI primer set. TCRdb reprocessed the multiplex PCR reads with MiXCR, giving one entry per CDR3 protein. Here the sample spans hundreds of thousands of distinct CDR3 sequences, approximately 15% being singletons.

The sample comprised blood. The TCR was taken from a man aged 18 to 30 with Graves' ophthalmopathy. This chain uses TRBV6-1 with TRBJ1-1, with 7 positions matching TRBD1. CDR3 sequence reads: CASRPGTVTEAFF. In nucleotides, the CDR3 is TGTGCCAGCCGGCCCGGGACAGTCACTGAAGCTTTCTTT.